Included here is one TCR beta chain sequence, with context. These data come from a study of prognosis after radiotherapy for stage I lung cancer. CDR1 is SNHLY, CDR2 FYNNEI, per germline. Deletions cut 4 bases from V and 0 bases from J, with 13 bases between. The CDR3 length is 17 residues. Two-round multiplex PCR, the amplification method, yielded TCR beta CDR3 from genomic DNA. Gene-specific primers for each TRBV and TRBJ gene drove first-round PCR. Via MiXCR, TCRdb re-called the multiplex PCR reads, giving one row per CDR3 protein. Here the sample spans about 19,000 distinct CDR3 sequences, approximately 50% being singletons.

The rearrangement links TRBV2 to TRBJ2-6; no reliable D call. This TCR derives from a donor at least 50 years old with non-small cell lung cancer. The sample was PBMCs, taken before or after stereotactic body radiation therapy (not recorded which). CDR3: CASSAPTRLSGANVLTF. The CDR3 nucleotides read TGTGCCAGCAGTGCACCGACAAGACTCTCTGGGGCCAACGTCCTGACTTTC.